This T cell receptor beta chain was sequenced during a study of T-cell reconstitution after alpha-beta-depleted transplantation in children. The authors prepared the TCRbeta library with unique molecular identifiers. In TCRdb, the PCR reads were re-called with MiXCR into one record per CDR3 protein. The sample gives hundreds of thousands of distinct CDR3 sequences, approximately 15% of which show up once; just under 45% is in the top ten. Trimming pared 1 base from V and 0 bases from J, leaving 9 bases between. Germline V lookup: CDR1 MNHEY, CDR2 SVGEGT. The CDR3 consists of 15 residues. Notes on the study in general: Reported findings indicate that, about two months after transplant, alpha-beta T cells came from several hundred expanded clones, which were derived from non-depleted graft cells. There were some patients whose high TCRbeta diversity at day 60 came from surviving recipient T cells and thymic progenitors.

Only a few counts were recorded for this clonotype. The antigen is not known. This sequence originates from a male patient aged 2-15 years who had a stem cell transplant for acute lymphoblastic leukemia, so the T cells may come from the graft donor. The chain has TRBV6-2 or TRBV6-3 and TRBJ1-2; D not certain. The material sequenced was PBMCs, mostly from graft donor cells, taken 360 days after TCRalphabeta/CD19-depleted stem cell transplant. The CDR3 DNA follows: TGTGCCAGCAGTTACTACGCTCAATCTAACTATGGCTACACCTTC. It encodes CASSYYAQSNYGYTF.